The next 2 T cell receptor beta chains were all read from a single sample in a study of OX40 agonist ivuxolimab in advanced cancers. Only in-frame clones appear in the TCRdb table, and some are missing; sequencing was by immunoSEQ multiplex PCR. The sample gives fewer than 100,000 clones, roughly 93% of which show up once; about 0.3% is in the top ten. The sequences come from CD4+ or CD8+ T cells sorted from blood, collected in a trial of the OX40 agonist ivuxolimab. The receptors derive from an adult with an advanced solid tumor such as melanoma, head and neck, liver or kidney cancer.

The rearrangement links TRBV7-9 to TRBJ2-2; possible D gene TRBD2, 5 bases. Per germline, CDR1 SEHNR and CDR2 FQNEAQ (reference sequence). Trimming stripped 2 bases from V and 1 base from J, with 5 bases between. This CDR3 is built from 14 residues. The DNA for the CDR3 is TGTGCCAGCAGCTTAAGCGGGAACACCGGGGAGCTGTTTTTT. Protein sequence: CASSLSGNTGELFF.

The chain couples TRBV5-6 to TRBJ2-1, with TRBD1 identical over 7 bases. Germline V gene sequence: CDR1 SGHDT, CDR2 YYEEEE. The J segment lost 8 bases and the V segment lost 4 bases, leaving 15 bases of the junction unmatched. CDR3 size: 16 residues. Here the CDR3 DNA reads TGTGCCAGCAGCCCCCCGGGACAGTTTGTCGGCGATGAGCAGTTCTTC. Translation gives CASSPPGQFVGDEQFF.